The sequence of this TCR beta chain was determined in a study of graft-versus-host responses after intestinal transplantation. The data were produced by immunoSEQ multiplex PCR, yet TCRdb's version contains in-frame clones alone and is incomplete. This sample yields about 25,000 clones, of which around 94% are seen a single time; roughly 0.8% belongs to the top ten. Per germline, CDR1 MNHEY and CDR2 SVGAGI. This CDR3 contains 16 residues. The V segment lost 4 bases and the J segment 1 base; nucleotides outside the gene matches: 10. Overall study results and limits: Peak levels of circulating GvH clones tracked with early post-transplant HvG declines. Some GvH clones were seen earlier in gut or blood, suggesting intestinal origin.

In regard to this clone: Its target is not known.

The receptor's source is a human patient who received an intestinal transplant, so some T cells may come from the graft donor. V and J are TRBV6-5 and TRBJ2-7; 7 positions match TRBD1. The material was PBMCs, obtained 30 days after intestinal transplant. CDR3 coding DNA: TGTGCCAGCAGTTCCATCGGACAGGCCAGATCCTACGAGCAGTACTTC. This codes for CASSSIGQARSYEQYF.